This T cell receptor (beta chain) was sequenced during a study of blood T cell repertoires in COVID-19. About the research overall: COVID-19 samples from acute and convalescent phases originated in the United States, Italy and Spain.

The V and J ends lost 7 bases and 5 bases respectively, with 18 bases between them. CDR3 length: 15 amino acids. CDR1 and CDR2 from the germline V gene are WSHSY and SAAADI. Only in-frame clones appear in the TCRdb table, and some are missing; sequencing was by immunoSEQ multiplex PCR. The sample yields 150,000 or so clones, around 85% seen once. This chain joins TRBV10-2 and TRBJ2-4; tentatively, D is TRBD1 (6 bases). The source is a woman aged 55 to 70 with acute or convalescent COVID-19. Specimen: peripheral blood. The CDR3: CASTSLGRGENIQYF. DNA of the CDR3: TGCGCCAGCACATCCCTCGGCAGGGGAGAAAACATTCAGTACTTC.